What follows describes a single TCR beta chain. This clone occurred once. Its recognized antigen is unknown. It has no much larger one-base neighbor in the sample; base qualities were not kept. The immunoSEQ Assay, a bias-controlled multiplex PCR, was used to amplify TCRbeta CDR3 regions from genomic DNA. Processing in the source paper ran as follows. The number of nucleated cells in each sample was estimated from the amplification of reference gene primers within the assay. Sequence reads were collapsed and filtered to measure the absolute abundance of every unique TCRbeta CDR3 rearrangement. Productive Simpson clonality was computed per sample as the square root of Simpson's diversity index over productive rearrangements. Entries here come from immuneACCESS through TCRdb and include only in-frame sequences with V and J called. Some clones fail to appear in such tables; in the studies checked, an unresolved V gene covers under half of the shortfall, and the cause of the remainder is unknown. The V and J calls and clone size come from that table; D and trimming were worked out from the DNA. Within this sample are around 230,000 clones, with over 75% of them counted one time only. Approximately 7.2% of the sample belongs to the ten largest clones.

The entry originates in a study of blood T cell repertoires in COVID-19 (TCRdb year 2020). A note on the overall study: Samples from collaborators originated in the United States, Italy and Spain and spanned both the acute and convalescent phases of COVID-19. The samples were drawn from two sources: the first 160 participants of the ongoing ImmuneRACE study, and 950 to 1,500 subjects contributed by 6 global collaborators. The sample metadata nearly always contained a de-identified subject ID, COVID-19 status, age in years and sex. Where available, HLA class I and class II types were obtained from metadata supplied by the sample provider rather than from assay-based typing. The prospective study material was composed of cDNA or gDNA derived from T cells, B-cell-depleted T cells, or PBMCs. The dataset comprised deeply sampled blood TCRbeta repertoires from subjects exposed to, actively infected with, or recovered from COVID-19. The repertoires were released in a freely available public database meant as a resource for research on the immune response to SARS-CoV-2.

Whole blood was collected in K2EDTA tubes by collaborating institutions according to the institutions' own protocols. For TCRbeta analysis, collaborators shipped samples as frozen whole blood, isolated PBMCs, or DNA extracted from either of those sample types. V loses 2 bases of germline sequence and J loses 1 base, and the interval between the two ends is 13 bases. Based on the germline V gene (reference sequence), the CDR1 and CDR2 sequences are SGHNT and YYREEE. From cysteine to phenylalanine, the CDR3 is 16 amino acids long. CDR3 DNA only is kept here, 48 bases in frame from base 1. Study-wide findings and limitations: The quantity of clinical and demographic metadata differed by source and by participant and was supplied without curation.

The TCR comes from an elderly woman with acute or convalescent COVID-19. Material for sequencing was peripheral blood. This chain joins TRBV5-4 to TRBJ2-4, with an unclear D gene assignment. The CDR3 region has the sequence CASSLSAAQAKNIQYF. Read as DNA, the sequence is TGTGCCAGCAGCTTAAGCGCCGCGCAGGCCAAAAACATTCAGTACTTC.